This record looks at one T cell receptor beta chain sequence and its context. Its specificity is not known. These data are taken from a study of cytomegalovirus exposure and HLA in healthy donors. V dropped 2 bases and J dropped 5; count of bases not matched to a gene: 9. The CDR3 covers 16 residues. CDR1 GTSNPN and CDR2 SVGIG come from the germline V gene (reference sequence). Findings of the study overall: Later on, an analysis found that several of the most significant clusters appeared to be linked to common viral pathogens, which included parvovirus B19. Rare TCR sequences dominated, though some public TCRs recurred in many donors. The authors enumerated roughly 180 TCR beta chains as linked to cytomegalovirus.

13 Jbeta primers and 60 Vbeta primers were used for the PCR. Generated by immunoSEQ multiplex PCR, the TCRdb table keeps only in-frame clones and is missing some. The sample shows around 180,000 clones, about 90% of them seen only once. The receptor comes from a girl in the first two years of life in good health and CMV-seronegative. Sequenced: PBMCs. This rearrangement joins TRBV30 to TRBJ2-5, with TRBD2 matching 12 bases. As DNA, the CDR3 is TGTGCCTGGAGTCCGTCCACTAGCGGGGGGTGGGAGACCCAGTACTTC. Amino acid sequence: CAWSPSTSGGWETQYF.